The TCR beta chain under discussion was sequenced for a study of T cells after yellow fever vaccination. V dropped 8 bases and J dropped 8 bases, with 13 bases sitting between them. The CDR3 spans 13 residues. Germline CDR1 KGHSH, CDR2 LQKENI. Making TCR cDNA involved 5'RACE template switching, which added UMIs and a universal primer site. TCRdb itself ran the 5' RACE reads through MiXCR, one entry per CDR3 protein. Found here are about 370,000 distinct CDR3 sequences, approximately 10% of them singletons; the top ten hold roughly a sixth. This clonotype was seen ten or more times. Its antigen is unidentified. Whole-study findings and limits: Weaker in magnitude, the secondary response showed a faster peak on day 5 versus 15. Reappearance after the booster was seen for most primary-vaccination clones, at 96% CD4 and about 90% CD8.

Sequencing was performed on PBMCs, taken on the day of the first yellow fever vaccination. The TCR sequence derives from a man in his late teens or twenties who received the YFV17D yellow fever vaccine. V is TRBV18 and J is TRBJ1-6; D may be TRBD1 (5 bases). The CDR3 here is CASSPGQDSPLHF. DNA for the CDR3: TGTGCCAGCAGTCCGGGGCAGGATTCACCCCTCCACTTT.